This record looks at one T cell receptor beta chain sequence and its context. This record belongs to a study of blood T cell repertoires in COVID-19. About the research overall: Sites in the United States, Italy and Spain provided acute and convalescent COVID-19 samples. Nucleic acid was either cDNA or gDNA, and it came from T cells, B-cell-depleted T cells, or PBMCs.

As originally analysed: Estimation of nucleated cell counts relied on the amplification of reference gene primers. Clones were sequenced by immunoSEQ multiplex PCR, and TCRdb holds only the in-frame ones, with some missing. D and trimming come from the DNA, and the V and J calls and clone size come from that table. The sample carries tens of thousands of clones, more than 90% recorded once. The CDR3 totals 17 residues. J was trimmed by 8 bases and V by 0 bases; bases with no gene match: 9. Germline loops: CDR1 LGHDT, CDR2 YNNKEL (reference sequence). The clonotype originates from a woman of 80 years or more with active or convalescent COVID-19. The sample comprised peripheral blood. This sequence joins TRBV3-1 (or the pseudogene TRBV3-2) and TRBJ2-6; 8 bases fit TRBD1. The CDR3 DNA follows: TGTGCCAGCAGCCAAGAGTCCCCCAACAGGGGGTCCAACGTCCTGACTTTC. This translates into CASSQESPNRGSNVLTF.